Here is one TCR beta chain with its context. The antigen remains unidentified. This record belongs to a study of cytomegalovirus exposure and HLA in healthy donors. Study-wide points: In a later analysis, HLA-C alleles had the fewest associated TCRs, DRB1 alleles the most.

Trimming took off 4 bases at V and 7 bases at J, with 14 bases between the two ends. This CDR3 is built from 13 residues. CDR1 SGHRS and CDR2 YFSETQ come from the germline V gene. Researchers ran the PCR with 60 Vbeta and 13 Jbeta primers. This table comes from immunoSEQ multiplex PCR, and its TCRdb copy is limited to in-frame clones, with some not included. The sample lists around 140,000 clones; over 70% were seen once. The sample taken for sequencing was PBMCs. The genes are TRBV5-1 and TRBJ1-1; tentatively, D is TRBD1 (6 bases). The clonotype comes from a woman younger than 35 in good health and CMV-seronegative. Written as DNA, the CDR3 is TGCGCCAGCAGCGGACGGACAGTTGGTGAAGCTTTCTTT. Amino acids: CASSGRTVGEAFF. Complete variable domain (other parts from reference TRBV5-1 and TRBJ1-1): KAGVTQTPRYLIKTRGQQVTLSCSPISGHRSVSWYQQTPGQGLQFLFEYFSETQRNKGNFPGRFSGRQFSNSRSEMNVSTLELGDSALYLCASSGRTVGEAFFGQGTRLTVV.